Included here is one TCR beta chain sequence, with context. The sample belongs to a study of blood T cell repertoires in COVID-19. The overall study: Whether acute or convalescent, the COVID-19 samples came from the United States, Italy and Spain.

Measured with immunoSEQ multiplex PCR; TCRdb has only the in-frame clones, and not every one. The data hold 180,000 or so clones, with nearly 90% observed a single time. Everyone who took part was roughly 18 to 90 years old, and they came from about two dozen US areas. Participant-given clinical history determined each cohort assignment. Germline V gene data show CDR1 as SGHTA and CDR2 as FQGTGA. V shed 4 bases and J shed 0 bases, with 10 bases lying between them. The CDR3 runs 15 residues. This sequence originates from a woman aged 40-49 years with acute COVID-19. What was sequenced was PBMCs or T cells enriched from blood (not recorded which). The chain combines TRBV7-3 with TRBJ2-1; maybe TRBD2 (5 bases). The CDR3 loop is CASSSRGRSYNEQFF. CDR3 coding DNA: TGTGCCAGCAGCTCCCGCGGGCGCTCCTACAATGAGCAGTTCTTC.